Following are 19 T cell receptor beta chains from one sample sequenced in a study of blood T cell repertoires in COVID-19. The table came from immunoSEQ multiplex PCR; TCRdb's copy has only in-frame clones and leaves some out. The sample contains about 110,000 clones, around 66% of which appear only once. Input material: peripheral blood. These receptors came from an elderly man with acute or convalescent COVID-19.

The chain couples TRBV29-1 to TRBJ2-3, with a tentative D call TRBD1 (5 bases). Germline CDR1 reads SQVTM; CDR2 reads ANQGSEA. This CDR3 has 13 residues. V lost 4 bases to trimming and J lost 2 bases, with 10 bases between them. CDR3 bases: TGCAGCGTTGGACAGATCGACACAGATACGCAGTATTTT. It is translated as CSVGQIDTDTQYF.

This clone was observed a handful of times. This chain connects TRBV15 to TRBJ1-2; tentative D call: TRBD1 (5 bases). This CDR3 comprises 13 residues. Germline loops: CDR1 LNHNV, CDR2 YYDKDF (reference sequence). V was clipped by 0 bases and J by 13 bases, with 15 bases between them. The CDR3 region is CATSRDEGLLATF. CDR3 DNA sequence: TGTGCCACCAGCAGAGATGAGGGGTTACTAGCCACCTTC.

In the case of this clone: This sample includes further DNA sequences coding for the same CDR3. This chain uses TRBV3-1 (or the pseudogene TRBV3-2) with TRBJ2-2; TRBD2 agrees at 8 bases. Germline V gives CDR1 LGHDT, CDR2 YNNKEL (reference sequence). The ends lost 2 bases at V and 4 bases at J; junction bases unmatched: 3. This CDR3 contains 15 residues. The CDR3 reads CASSQRGGSTGELFF. The CDR3 nucleotides are TGTGCCAGCAGCCAACGGGGGGGGAGCACCGGGGAGCTGTTTTTT.

The chain employs TRBV5-1 and TRBJ2-7, with 12 bases that match TRBD2. The germline V gene encodes CDR1 SGHRS and CDR2 YFSETQ. The junction had 9 bases not matched to a gene; V was cut back by 5 bases and J by 3 bases. The CDR3 is 16 residues long. CDR3 nucleotide sequence: TGCGCCAGCAGACTGGCTGGGACTAGCGGGCACTACGAGCAGTACTTC. This encodes CASRLAGTSGHYEQYF.

J is TRBJ1-1 and V is TRBV10-3; D is unclear. The V end lost 2 bases, the J end lost 8 bases, and 15 bases lay between the germline ends. Germline V gene sequence: CDR1 ENHRY, CDR2 SYGVKD. The CDR3 sequence is 14 residues long. The CDR3 loop reads CAISEVAGEGEAFF. DNA of the CDR3: TGTGCCATCAGTGAGGTTGCCGGAGAGGGAGAAGCTTTCTTT.

The chain uses TRBV6-6 and TRBJ1-4, with 8 bases matching TRBD1. The junction had 3 bases not matched to a gene; V was cut back by 4 bases and J by 8 bases. The length of the CDR3 is 13 residues. Germline values: CDR1 MNHNY, CDR2 SVGAGI (reference sequence). The CDR3 region has the DNA TGTGCCAGCAGTTGGACAGGGCCAGAAAAACTGTTTTTT. Amino acid sequence: CASSWTGPEKLFF.

This clone was detected a few times. This sequence joins TRBV28 and TRBJ1-4; D is undetermined. The CDR3 loop spans 14 amino acids. Trimming stripped 5 bases from V and 7 bases from J, with 14 bases between. CDR1 is MDHEN and CDR2 is SYDVKM in the germline V gene. The CDR3: CASSLRGLGEKLFF. The CDR3 region has the DNA TGTGCCAGCAGTCTCCGGGGTCTAGGTGAAAAACTGTTTTTT.

On this clone itself: This CDR3 is also generated by other DNA sequences in the sample. The chain employs TRBV6-5 and TRBJ1-2; no firm D call. The CDR3 is made up of 14 amino acids. Germline V CDR1 and CDR2: MNHEY, SVGAGI. Trimming cost V 3 bases and J 2 bases, with 10 bases left between them. As DNA, the CDR3 is TGTGCCAGCAGTTATCGAGAACAGAACTATGGCTACACCTTC. This gives the protein CASSYREQNYGYTF.

The gene calls are TRBV21-1 and TRBJ1-4. TRBV21-1 is assigned pseudogene status. CDR3 length: 13 residues. The CDR3 bases are TGTGCCAGCAGCTCACGACGGGAGAAGGAACTGTTTTTT. Translating it yields CASSSRREKELFF.

The rearrangement uses TRBV4-3 and TRBJ2-1, with a possible D match to TRBD2 (5 bases). From germline, CDR1 is LGHNA and CDR2 YSLEER. CDR3 length equals 13 residues. The ends were cut back, 3 bases at V and 10 bases at J, with 13 bases in the middle. For the CDR3, the DNA is TGCGCCAGCAGCCATTCCCGGAGCGGAGAGCAGTTCTTC. This sequence encodes CASSHSRSGEQFF.

This clone was found once. This chain links TRBV5-5 with TRBJ1-5, with a possible D match to TRBD1 (5 bases). The germline V gene encodes CDR1 SGHKS and CDR2 YYEKEE (reference sequence). This CDR3 region has 16 residues. V was trimmed by 1 base and J by 1 base, leaving 12 bases between them. Written as DNA, the CDR3 is TGTGCCAGCAGCTTGAACGTAGGGGCGAGCAATCAGCCCCAGCATTTT. This gives the protein CASSLNVGASNQPQHF.

V usage is TRBV5-8 and J usage is TRBJ1-1; 12 bases fit TRBD1. CDR1 is SGHTS and CDR2 is YDEGEE in the germline V gene. The CDR3 length is 16 residues. V trimming: 4 bases; J trimming: 0 bases; junction bases outside the gene matches: 4. CDR3 sequence: CASSPGTGGLNTEAFF. CDR3 bases: TGTGCCAGCAGCCCCGGGACAGGGGGCCTGAACACTGAAGCTTTCTTT.

This clone has a handful of counts. This rearrangement joins TRBV9 to TRBJ2-3; 8 nucleotides match TRBD2. The CDR3 extends over 15 amino acids. After removal of 1 base from V and 4 bases from J, the junction contained 5 bases not matched to a gene. CDR1 and CDR2 (germline): SGDLS, YYNGEE. The CDR3 region is CASSVHLAGPDTQYF. CDR3 DNA sequence: TGTGCCAGCAGCGTACATCTAGCGGGCCCAGATACGCAGTATTTT.

This sequence joins TRBV6-5 and TRBJ2-7; 7 positions agree with TRBD2. Germline trimming cut 6 bases from V and 2 bases from J; bases unmatched to any gene: 7. The CDR3 loop spans 14 amino acids. Looked up from germline, CDR1 is MNHEY and CDR2 is SVGAGI. CDR3 coding DNA: TGTGCCAGCAGGGGACTTACTAGCGCCTACGAGCAGTACTTC. Its translation: CASRGLTSAYEQYF.

This chain uses TRBV6-5 with TRBJ1-5; TRBD1 matches at 7 bases. The germline CDR1 and CDR2 sequences are MNHEY and SVGAGI. V gave up 4 bases and J gave up 3 bases; unmatched junction bases: 3. CDR3 length equals 14 residues. DNA of the CDR3: TGTGCCAGCAGTTGGACAGGACTCAATCAGCCCCAGCATTTT. As protein: CASSWTGLNQPQHF.

CDR3 DNA: TGTGCCAGCAGCTTCACTTCCCAGGGCACCGGGGAGCTGTTTTTT. Protein product: CASSFTSQGTGELFF. The chain joins TRBV7-2 to TRBJ2-2, with D perhaps matching TRBD1 (5 bases). V lost 3 bases and J 4 bases, leaving 12 bases between the germline ends. Germline lookup yields CDR1 SGHTA and CDR2 FQGNSA. The CDR3 is made up of 15 amino acids.

This chain uses TRBV13 with TRBJ1-2; 7 bases are shared with TRBD1. The junction had 6 bases not matched to a gene; V was cut back by 3 bases and J by 8 bases. Germline CDR1 and CDR2: PRHDT and FYEKMQ (reference sequence). The CDR3 sequence is 13 residues long. The DNA for the CDR3 is TGTGCCAGCAGCTTGACAGGGAAGGGCGGCTACACCTTC. Translation gives CASSLTGKGGYTF.

This chain connects TRBV28 to TRBJ1-1; 7 bases align to TRBD1. The CDR3 consists of 15 residues. Germline assignment: CDR1 MDHEN and CDR2 SYDVKM. J was trimmed by 0 bases and V by 6 bases; bases with no gene match: 7. The CDR3 here is CASSNRGNMNTEAFF. CDR3 in DNA: TGTGCCAGCAGCAACAGGGGCAACATGAACACTGAAGCTTTCTTT.

The chain joins TRBV5-6 to TRBJ2-7; 9 bases align to TRBD2. The CDR3 runs to 15 residues. CDR1 SGHDT and CDR2 YYEEEE come from the germline V gene. Trimming at V came to 0 bases and at J to 3 bases, leaving 4 bases not matched to a gene. In nucleotides, the CDR3 is TGTGCCAGCAGCTTGGGCGGGAGGGCCCACTACGAGCAGTACTTC. This encodes CASSLGGRAHYEQYF.